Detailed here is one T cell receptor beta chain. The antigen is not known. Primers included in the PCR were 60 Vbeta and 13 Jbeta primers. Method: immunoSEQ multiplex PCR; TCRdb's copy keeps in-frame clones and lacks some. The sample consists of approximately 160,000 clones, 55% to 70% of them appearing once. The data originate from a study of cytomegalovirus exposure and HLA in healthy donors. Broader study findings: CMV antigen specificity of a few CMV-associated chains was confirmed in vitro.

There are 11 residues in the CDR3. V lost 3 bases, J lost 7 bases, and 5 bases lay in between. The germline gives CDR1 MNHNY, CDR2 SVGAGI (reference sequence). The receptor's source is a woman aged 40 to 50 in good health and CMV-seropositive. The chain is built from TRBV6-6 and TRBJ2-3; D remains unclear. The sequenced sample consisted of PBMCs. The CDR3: CASSYRNTQYF. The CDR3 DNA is TGTGCCAGCAGTTATAGAAATACGCAGTATTTT.